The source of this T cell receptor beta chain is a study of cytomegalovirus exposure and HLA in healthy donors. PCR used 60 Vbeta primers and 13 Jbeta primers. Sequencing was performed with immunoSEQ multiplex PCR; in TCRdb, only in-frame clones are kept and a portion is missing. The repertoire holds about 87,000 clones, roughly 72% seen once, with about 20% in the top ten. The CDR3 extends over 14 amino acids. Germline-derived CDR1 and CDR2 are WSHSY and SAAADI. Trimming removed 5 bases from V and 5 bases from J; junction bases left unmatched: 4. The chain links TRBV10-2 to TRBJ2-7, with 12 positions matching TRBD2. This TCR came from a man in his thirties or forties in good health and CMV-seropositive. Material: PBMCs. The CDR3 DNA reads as TGCGCCAGCAGTTTGCTAGCGGGGGGGAACGAGCAGTACTTC. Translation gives CASSLLAGGNEQYF.